This record looks at one T cell receptor (beta chain) sequence and its context. This specimen comes from a study of PD-L1 blockade in urothelial cancer. The method was immunoSEQ multiplex PCR; TCRdb's version includes in-frame clones alone and lacks a portion of them. The sample shows some 79,000 clones, around 80% of them seen only once. The V end was cut by 0 bases, the J end by 4 bases, with 12 bases between. The CDR3 consists of 15 residues. The germline V gene encodes CDR1 LNHDA and CDR2 SQIVND (reference sequence). The source of this sequence is a man between 70 and 80 years old with urothelial cancer. This sequence joins TRBV19 and TRBJ1-2; D possibly corresponds to TRBD1 (5 bases). Material: PBMCs, obtained around atezolizumab (anti-PD-L1) treatment. The DNA of the CDR3 is TGTGCCAGTAGTATAGATCTGATAGGGGCCTATGGCTACACCTTC. Amino acids: CASSIDLIGAYGYTF.